The TCR beta chain under discussion was sequenced for a study of blood T cell repertoires in COVID-19. The V gene's germline CDR1 is SNHLY and CDR2 FYNNEI. Trimming took 7 bases from V and 8 from J, leaving 15 bases between them. The CDR3 extends over 13 amino acids. Method: immunoSEQ multiplex PCR; TCRdb's copy keeps in-frame clones and lacks some. The data show approximately 300,000 clones, about 92% seen once. The sequenced sample was PBMCs or T cells enriched from blood (not recorded which). This rearrangement joins TRBV2 to TRBJ1-5; D uncertain. The source of this sequence is a man between 60 and 75 years old who had recovered from COVID-19. DNA of the CDR3: TGTGCCAGCACTCGGACGGAGGTAGAGCCCCAGCATTTT. Its protein is CASTRTEVEPQHF.